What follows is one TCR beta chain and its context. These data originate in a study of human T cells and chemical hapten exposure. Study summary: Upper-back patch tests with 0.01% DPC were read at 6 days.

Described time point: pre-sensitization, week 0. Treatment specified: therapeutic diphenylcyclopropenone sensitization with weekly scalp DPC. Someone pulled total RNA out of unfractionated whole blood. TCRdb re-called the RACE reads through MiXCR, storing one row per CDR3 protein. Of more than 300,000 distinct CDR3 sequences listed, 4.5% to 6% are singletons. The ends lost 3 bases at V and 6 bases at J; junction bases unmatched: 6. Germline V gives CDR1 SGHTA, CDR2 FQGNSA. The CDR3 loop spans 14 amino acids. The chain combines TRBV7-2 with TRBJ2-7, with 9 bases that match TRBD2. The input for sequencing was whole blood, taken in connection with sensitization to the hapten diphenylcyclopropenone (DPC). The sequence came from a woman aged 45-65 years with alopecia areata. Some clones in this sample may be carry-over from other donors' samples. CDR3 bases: TGTGCCAGCAGCTTCAATAGCGGGAGTCCCGAGCAGTACTTC. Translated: CASSFNSGSPEQYF. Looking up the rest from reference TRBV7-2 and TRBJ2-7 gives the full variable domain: GAGVSQSPSNKVTEKGKDVELRCDPISGHTALYWYRQSLGQGLEFLIYFQGNSAPDKSGLPSDRFSAERTGGSVSTLTIQRTQQEDSAVYLCASSFNSGSPEQYFGPGTRLTVT.